The present entry profiles one TCR beta chain with its context. This sample stems from a study of blood T cell repertoires in COVID-19. Original analysis: Scientists estimated how many nucleated cells there were by amplifying reference gene primers. Profiling relied on immunoSEQ multiplex PCR, and the TCRdb table lists in-frame clones only, not all of them. D and trimming were read from the DNA, whereas the V and J calls and clone size are those reported in that table. This sample has almost 90,000 clones, with 90% found just once. The sequencing sample was made of peripheral blood. The receptor was derived from a man between 18 and 29 years old with COVID-19, enrolled during active disease.

CDR3 sequence reads: CACQGSSYEQYF. The CDR3 DNA follows: TGTGCCTGCCAGGGGAGCTCCTACGAGCAGTACTTC. The chain is built from TRBV30 and TRBJ2-7, with D perhaps matching TRBD1 (6 bases). V lost 6 bases and J lost 0, with 9 bases in between. The germline V gene has CDR1 GTSNPN and CDR2 SVGIG (reference sequence). The CDR3 extends over 12 amino acids.